One T cell receptor beta chain is described in this entry. The clone's antigen remains unknown. No clone much larger than this one lies a single base away; base qualities are absent. Libraries were made using the immunoSEQ multiplex PCR assay. For the original study's pipeline: To diagnose cytomegalovirus status from the catalog of TCR beta chain sequences, a statistical classification framework was built. TCRdb obtained this table from immuneACCESS and retained in-frame rearrangements with V and J assigned. These tables miss some clones; where compared with another copy, unresolved V genes account for less than half of the shortfall, and the remainder is unexplained. Clone size and V and J calls were adopted from that table, with D and trimming inferred from the DNA. Present in this sample are about 73,000 clones, roughly 96% of which were seen just once. Approximately 3.5% of the sample goes to the ten largest clones.

This entry belongs to a study of cytomegalovirus exposure and HLA in healthy donors (dated by TCRdb to about 2017). About the investigation overall: According to a later analysis, the 120 validation repertoires were produced on the same platform as the 680 or so repertoires of the first cohort. The study aimed to test whether cataloging public T cell receptors could reveal signatures of past pathogen exposure. In addition to the first cohort of 666 subjects, a separate validation cohort of approximately 130 different subjects was used. The study combined high-throughput TCR immunosequencing, statistical association of individual TCRs with disease status, and machine learning to predict cytomegalovirus infection status.

Results and caveats for the whole study, not just this receptor: In the study, around 150 TCR beta chains were listed as associated with cytomegalovirus. The classifier was reported to diagnose cytomegalovirus status with high specificity and sensitivity in both the original and validation cohorts. A later analysis had no HLA typing for the validation cohort, so co-occurrence there was scored across all 120 or so repertoires. Most TCR sequences were observed very rarely across donors, whereas some public TCRs were present in many individuals. A few of the identified cytomegalovirus-associated TCR beta chains were confirmed in vitro to be specific for cytomegalovirus antigens. The authors suggested that the approach could potentially be extended to other disease states and immunological phenotypes. In a later analysis, TCRs clustered in the first cohort were found to also tend to co-occur in the 100 to 150 validation repertoires, with over 90% of cluster scores above 0.

Donors formed part of the validation cohort, which comprised about 130 subjects and was distinct from the first cohort of roughly 600 subjects. CDR3 length: 17 amino acids, cysteine to phenylalanine. The entry retains the CDR3 DNA only, 51 bases that are in frame from base 1. The junction carries 17 bases between V and J, which are trimmed by 3 bases and 1 base respectively. Looking up the germline V gene (reference sequence) yields CDR1 SGHKS and CDR2 YYEKEE. Recombination linked TRBV5-5 to TRBJ1-3; the D gene is perhaps TRBD1, from 6 matching bases. The sequence came from a man between 18 and 29 years old in good health and CMV-seronegative. The sample consisted of PBMCs. The bases are TGTGCCAGCAGCTCGGTTCTAGGACAGCGTTCTGGAAACACCATATATTTT. Its coded protein is CASSSVLGQRSGNTIYF.